The 22 T cell receptor beta chains presented below share a single source sample, sequenced in a study of vaccination and CD4 T cells after COVID-19. Cultured CD4+ T-cell DNA underwent Oncomine TCR Beta short-read sequencing. TCRdb reanalysed the PCR reads using MiXCR and keeps one entry per CDR3 protein. Among about 11,000 distinct CDR3 sequences, 50% to 75% were seen once, and the ten largest hold about 14%. Treatment in this sample: roughly ten-day PBMC culture with coronavirus spike peptide pools or control peptides (ViraFEST assay). Antigens of these TCRs are unknown. Material for sequencing was CD4+ T cells from blood, cultured in vitro. Source of these receptors: a human donor who had recovered from COVID-19.

The CDR3 DNA reads as TGCAGTGCTAGCCCGGGACGGGACACCGGGGAGCTGTTTTTT. Its protein product is CSASPGRDTGELFF. J is TRBJ2-2 and V is TRBV20-1, with D possibly being TRBD1 or TRBD2 (5 bases each). Germline V gene sequence: CDR1 DFQATT, CDR2 SNEGSKA (reference sequence). The V end lost 3 bases, the J end lost 3 bases, and 11 bases lay between the germline ends. This CDR3 has 14 residues.

The rearrangement joins TRBV6-1 to TRBJ2-1, with D possibly matching TRBD1 (5 bases). The germline V gene has CDR1 MNHNS and CDR2 SASEGT. Trimming removed 6 bases from V and 6 bases from J, with 15 bases in between. The CDR3 sequence is 14 residues long. As DNA, the CDR3 is TGTGCCAGCAGAGGGTACCAGGGTCCCAATGAGCAGTTCTTC. The encoded protein is CASRGYQGPNEQFF.

In DNA, the CDR3 is TGTGCCAGCAGTAATAAGGTGGGGACTAGCGGCGCTCGCTCCTACAATGAGCAGTTCTTC. It translates to CASSNKVGTSGARSYNEQFF. The V and J genes are TRBV6-1 and TRBJ2-1, with 11 nucleotides matching TRBD2. With V trimmed by 5 bases and J by 0 bases, 15 bases remained unmatched. The CDR3 totals 20 residues. The germline gives CDR1 MNHNS, CDR2 SASEGT.

This rearrangement joins TRBV10-3 to TRBJ1-5; the match to TRBD1 covers 9 bases. CDR3 size: 16 residues. Germline CDR1 reads ENHRY; CDR2 reads SYGVKD. J was trimmed by 1 base and V by 0 bases; bases with no gene match: 1. CDR3: CAISESGQGSNQPQHF. CDR3 nucleotide sequence: TGTGCCATCAGTGAGTCGGGACAGGGAAGCAATCAGCCCCAGCATTTT.

To note about this clonotype: A read error may account for a junction end that differs from germline. The chain employs TRBV7-7 and TRBJ2-5, with a weak D call TRBD2 (6 bases). This CDR3 region has 15 residues. The V gene's germline CDR1 is SSHAT and CDR2 FNYEAQ (reference sequence). The CDR3 sequence: CASSLEPGESETQYF. The CDR3 DNA reads TGTGCTAGCAGCTTAGAACCGGGGGAATCGGAGACCCAGTACTTC. The variable domain in full, with the rest retrieved from reference TRBV7-7 and TRBJ2-5, is GAGVSQSPRYKVTKRGQDVTLRCDPISSHATLYWYQQALGQGPEFLTYFNYEAQPDKSGLPSDRFSAERPEGSISTLTIQRTEQRDSAMYRCASSLEPGESETQYFGPGTRLLVL.

This clonotype is medium-sized by share. The J gene is TRBJ2-1, the V gene TRBV6-1; D not resolved. V was pared by 7 bases and J by 2 bases, with 18 bases between. This CDR3 spans 16 amino acids. CDR1 is MNHNS and CDR2 is SASEGT in the germline V gene. CDR3 sequence reads: CASTRPYRSTYNEQFF. The CDR3 region has the DNA TGTGCCAGCACCCGGCCCTACAGATCTACCTACAATGAGCAGTTCTTC.

The CDR3, as DNA: TGTGCCAGCAGGGGTGTGGTGAGGCATAACACTGAAGCTTTCTTT. It is translated as CASRGVVRHNTEAFF. The genes are TRBV2 and TRBJ1-1, with unresolved D. The length of the CDR3 is 15 residues. V was shortened by 6 bases and J by 2 bases, with 16 bases between the two germline ends. Germline V gene sequence: CDR1 SNHLY, CDR2 FYNNEI.

The V and J genes are TRBV29-1 and TRBJ2-7; D gene unclear. Germline V lookup: CDR1 SQVTM, CDR2 ANQGSEA. This CDR3 is built from 13 residues. With 0 bases removed from V and 9 bases from J, the gap between germline ends came to 15 bases. CDR3: CSVEEATAVVQYF. DNA of the CDR3: TGCAGCGTTGAAGAAGCAACCGCGGTGGTGCAGTACTTC.

This clonotype is deemed medium-sized (0.01 to 0.1%). The rearrangement uses TRBV11-2 and TRBJ1-2, with D uncertain. Deletions cut 0 bases from V and 8 bases from J, with 22 bases between. This CDR3 spans 17 amino acids. Looked up from germline, CDR1 is SGHAT and CDR2 is FQNNGV. Written as DNA, the CDR3 is TGTGCCAGCAGCTTAGATCGCCAGGCCGAGAGGGTTCGGGGCTACACCTTC. Translated, it gives CASSLDRQAERVRGYTF.

The V gene is TRBV21-1, the J gene TRBJ2-7; TRBD1, the D gene given by the table, was not confirmed from the DNA. TRBV21-1 is noted as a pseudogene. This CDR3 contains 13 residues. The CDR3 nucleotides are TGTGCCAGCCTTGGGGACCTCTCCTACGAGCAGTACTTC. It yields the protein CASLGDLSYEQYF.

This clonotype was counted once. This chain connects TRBV2 to TRBJ1-5, with no clear D. Trimming removed 2 bases at V and 6 bases at J, with 11 bases between. The CDR3 consists of 14 residues. Germline CDR1 is SNHLY and CDR2 is FYNNEI. CDR3 amino acids: CASSESTAGQPQHF. The CDR3 DNA reads as TGTGCCAGCAGTGAAAGTACAGCGGGTCAGCCCCAGCATTTT.

CDR3 protein: CASSGGRGETQYF. CDR3 nucleotides: TGTGCCAGCAGTGGGGGGAGGGGAGAGACCCAGTACTTC. The J gene is TRBJ2-5, the V gene TRBV6-4, with TRBD2 matching 7 bases. V lost 4 bases, J lost 4 bases, and 3 bases stayed unmatched. The CDR3 contains 13 residues. Germline loops: CDR1 MRHNA, CDR2 SNTAGT.

The rearrangement uses TRBV7-2 and TRBJ2-3; 9 nucleotides align to TRBD2. CDR3 length equals 15 residues. Germline CDR1 reads SGHTA; CDR2 reads FQGNSA. J lost 2 bases, V lost 2 bases, and 2 bases had no gene match. This CDR3 is CASSLWTSDTDTQYF. For the CDR3, the DNA is TGTGCCAGCAGCTTATGGACTAGCGACACAGATACGCAGTATTTT.

V gene TRBV29-1 combines with J gene TRBJ1-2, with D perhaps TRBD1 (5 bases). The germline V gene has CDR1 SQVTM and CDR2 ANQGSEA. CDR3 size: 14 residues. Deletions cut 4 bases from V and 5 bases from J, with 17 bases between. The CDR3 region is CSVVRRLSGYGYTF. The CDR3 DNA reads as TGCAGCGTTGTACGGCGACTTTCAGGGTATGGCTACACCTTC.

The J gene is TRBJ2-7, the V gene TRBV5-1; D is uncertain. Germline V gene lookup returns CDR1 SGHRS and CDR2 YFSETQ. The CDR3 covers 13 residues. V shed 0 bases and J shed 6 bases, with 10 bases lying between them. CDR3: CASSLVRFGEQYF. The CDR3 coding sequence is TGCGCCAGCAGCTTGGTGAGATTCGGCGAGCAGTACTTC.

V is TRBV28 and J is TRBJ1-2, with TRBD1 identical over 7 bases. CDR1 and CDR2 from the germline V gene are MDHEN and SYDVKM. The ends lost 8 bases at V and 6 bases at J; junction bases unmatched: 9. This CDR3 has 13 amino acids. This chain's CDR3 is CASGDRVKHGYTF. The CDR3 DNA sequence: TGTGCCAGCGGCGACAGGGTTAAGCATGGCTACACCTTC.

The CDR3, as DNA: TGCAGTGCACAGGGGGCATGGGAGACCCAGTACTTC. It specifies CSAQGAWETQYF. V gene TRBV20-1 combines with J gene TRBJ2-5, with 9 bases matching TRBD1. Germline CDR1 DFQATT, CDR2 SNEGSKA (reference sequence). V dropped 6 bases and J dropped 5; count of bases not matched to a gene: 4. This CDR3 contains 12 residues.

The table lists this clonotype with a count of one. The J gene is TRBJ2-2, the V gene TRBV7-2; D unresolved. Germline values: CDR1 SGHTA, CDR2 FQGNSA. The CDR3 is made up of 13 amino acids. V was cut by 6 bases and J by 1 base, with 6 bases left in between. The CDR3 sequence: CASSPVNTGELFF. Here the CDR3 DNA reads TGTGCCAGCAGTCCTGTGAACACCGGGGAGCTGTTTTTT. The whole variable domain, remainder taken from reference TRBV7-2 and TRBJ2-2, is GAGVSQSPSNKVTEKGKDVELRCDPISGHTALYWYRQSLGQGLEFLIYFQGNSAPDKSGLPSDRFSAERTGGSVSTLTIQRTQQEDSAVYLCASSPVNTGELFFGEGSRLTVL.

This chain uses TRBV20-1 with TRBJ1-1; 7 bases are shared with TRBD1. CDR1 is DFQATT, CDR2 SNEGSKA, per germline (reference sequence). The trim removed 4 bases at V and 4 bases at J, leaving 9 bases unmatched. The CDR3 consists of 14 residues. The CDR3 spells CSATSTGAATEAFF. The DNA of the CDR3 is TGCAGTGCTACTTCTACAGGGGCTGCCACTGAAGCTTTCTTT.

The chain is built from TRBV20-1 and TRBJ2-1; 9 bases are a match to TRBD1. The J segment lost 7 bases and the V segment lost 6 bases, leaving 7 bases of the junction unmatched. This CDR3 spans 13 amino acids. Germline CDR1 and CDR2: DFQATT and SNEGSKA (reference sequence). The CDR3 is CSARDRVKNEQFF. CDR3 nucleotide sequence: TGCAGTGCCAGGGACAGGGTGAAGAATGAGCAGTTCTTC.

CDR3 residues: CASSPGRLEQYF. CDR3 DNA: TGTGCCAGCAGCCCGGGACGTTTGGAGCAGTACTTC. The chain uses TRBV7-2 and TRBJ2-7, with D perhaps given as TRBD1 or TRBD2 (5 bases each). CDR1 is SGHTA, CDR2 FQGNSA, per germline. The CDR3 totals 12 residues. The V and J ends lost 5 bases and 7 bases respectively, with 12 bases between them.

J is TRBJ1-1 and V is TRBV15; D unresolved. Trimming removed 0 bases at V and 4 bases at J, with 9 bases between. Germline loops: CDR1 LNHNV, CDR2 YYDKDF (reference sequence). CDR3 length equals 14 residues. CDR3: CATSRDRTFTEAFF. CDR3 in DNA: TGTGCCACCAGCAGAGATCGAACCTTCACTGAAGCTTTCTTT. Looking up the rest from reference TRBV15 and TRBJ1-1 gives the full variable domain: DAMVIQNPRYQVTQFGKPVTLSCSQTLNHNVMYWYQQKSSQAPKLLFHYYDKDFNNEADTPDNFQSRRPNTSFCFLDIRSPGLGDTAMYLCATSRDRTFTEAFFGQGTRLTVV.